This T cell receptor (beta chain) was identified in a study of cytomegalovirus exposure and HLA in healthy donors. Points from the study as a whole: In vitro testing confirmed three CMV-associated chains as specific for CMV antigens. The authors later found TCR association rates varying by HLA locus, with DRB1 most and HLA-C fewest. Earlier results showed most TCR beta V segments being productive about 90% or about 30% of the time. It was only CMV serostatus that was available as immune exposure information.

Details on this clone: Its antigen is not known.

Germline V CDR1 and CDR2: SGHNT, YENEEA. V gave up 6 bases and J gave up 8 bases, with 16 bases separating them. The CDR3 spans 13 residues. Use of 60 Vbeta and 13 Jbeta primers characterized the PCR. Measured with immunoSEQ multiplex PCR; TCRdb has only the in-frame clones, and not every one. The sample has about 150,000 clones, and its top ten clones hold about 2.2%. This clonotype originated in a man in his thirties or forties in good health and CMV-seronegative. Sequences were obtained from PBMCs. The gene calls are TRBV11-3 and TRBJ1-2, with D possibly TRBD1 on 5 matching bases. In nucleotides, the CDR3 is TGTGCCAGCAGTGGATACGGGGGTGAGGGCTACACCTTC. It is translated as CASSGYGGEGYTF.